The rows below give T cell receptor beta chains drawn from one sample of a study of cytotoxic CD8 clonotypes in ibrutinib-treated CLL. Data came from immunoSEQ multiplex PCR; TCRdb stores just in-frame clones and leaves some out. The sample shows about 160,000 clones, 81% of them seen only once. The input for sequencing was PBMCs, taken after 12 months of ibrutinib treatment. The receptors derive from a human donor with chronic lymphocytic leukemia. Both conserved end residues are part of each CDR3. The order of the fields is D gene, clone size, V gene, J gene, CDR3 DNA, CDR3 protein. The D gene is left open where the match is weak. Clone size is stated in some rows and not others, as once, few, many or a class when expanded.

D gene: .; clone size: .; V gene: TRBV10-3; J gene: TRBJ2-7; CDR3 DNA: TGTGCCATCAGTGAGTCAAGTACCCTCGACGAGCAGTACTTC; CDR3 protein: CAISESSTLDEQYF
D gene: TRBD1; clone size: .; V gene: TRBV10-3; J gene: TRBJ2-5; CDR3 DNA: TGTGCCATCAGTGGTGGGACAGGTCAAGAGACCCAGTACTTC; CDR3 protein: CAISGGTGQETQYF
D gene: .; clone size: many; V gene: TRBV6-6; J gene: TRBJ1-5; CDR3 DNA: TGTGCCAGCACTCAGGGAAATAGCAATCAGCCCCAGCATTTT; CDR3 protein: CASTQGNSNQPQHF
D gene: .; clone size: .; V gene: TRBV2; J gene: TRBJ2-1; CDR3 DNA: TGTGCCAGCAGTGAGGACGGTGGCCACAATGAGCAGTTCTTC; CDR3 protein: CASSEDGGHNEQFF
D gene: .; clone size: .; V gene: TRBV11-2; J gene: TRBJ2-7; CDR3 DNA: TGTGCCAGCAGCCCCCAAGAGCGGGTTTCCTACGAGCAGTACTTC; CDR3 protein: CASSPQERVSYEQYF
D gene: .; clone size: .; V gene: TRBV5-5; J gene: TRBJ1-2; CDR3 DNA: TGTGCCAGCAGCTTGGGGCGGATCGACGGACGGGATGGCTACACCTTC; CDR3 protein: CASSLGRIDGRDGYTF
D gene: TRBD2; clone size: .; V gene: TRBV27; J gene: TRBJ2-3; CDR3 DNA: TGTGCCAGCACCTCTCACATACTAGCGGGGGACTTTACAGATACGCAGTATTTT; CDR3 protein: CASTSHILAGDFTDTQYF
D gene: .; clone size: .; V gene: TRBV7-9; J gene: TRBJ2-3; CDR3 DNA: TGTGCCAGCAGCTTTTTGGGAGTTGGGGGACGAGATACGCAGTATTTT; CDR3 protein: CASSFLGVGGRDTQYF
D gene: .; clone size: .; V gene: TRBV28; J gene: TRBJ1-2; CDR3 DNA: TGTGCCAGCAGTTTGGCAGGGACGGGGGGCTACACCTTC; CDR3 protein: CASSLAGTGGYTF
D gene: .; clone size: .; V gene: TRBV28; J gene: TRBJ1-3; CDR3 DNA: TGTGCCAGCAGTCCGGGGACTCTCTCTGGAAACACCATATATTTT; CDR3 protein: CASSPGTLSGNTIYF
D gene: TRBD1; clone size: .; V gene: TRBV29-1; J gene: TRBJ2-7; CDR3 DNA: TGCAGCACGGGACAGGGTGTCCCCTACGAGCAGTACTTC; CDR3 protein: CSTGQGVPYEQYF
D gene: TRBD2; clone size: .; V gene: TRBV28; J gene: TRBJ2-7; CDR3 DNA: TGTGCCAGCAGTACTAGCGGTGAAAGCTCCTACGAGCAGTACTTC; CDR3 protein: CASSTSGESSYEQYF
D gene: .; clone size: .; V gene: TRBV5-1; J gene: TRBJ2-3; CDR3 DNA: TGCGCCAGCAGCTTGGAGTCCCCAGATACGCAGTATTTT; CDR3 protein: CASSLESPDTQYF
D gene: .; clone size: few; V gene: TRBV6-1; J gene: TRBJ1-2; CDR3 DNA: TGTGCCAGCAGTGGGCAGAACTATGGCTACACCTTC; CDR3 protein: CASSGQNYGYTF
D gene: .; clone size: .; V gene: TRBV19; J gene: TRBJ1-4; CDR3 DNA: TGTGCCAGTAGTATAAGATGGAGCGGTTCGATCGAAAAACTGTTTTTT; CDR3 protein: CASSIRWSGSIEKLFF
D gene: TRBD2; clone size: .; V gene: TRBV7-6; J gene: TRBJ2-7; CDR3 DNA: TGTGCCAGCAGCTTAGGGGGGGGCTACGAGCAGTACTTC; CDR3 protein: CASSLGGGYEQYF
D gene: .; clone size: .; V gene: TRBV7-2; J gene: TRBJ1-5; CDR3 DNA: TGTGCCAGCAGCCGCGCCCCCGGCGAAGGACCCCAGCATTTT; CDR3 protein: CASSRAPGEGPQHF
D gene: .; clone size: .; V gene: TRBV4-1; J gene: TRBJ1-1; CDR3 DNA: TGCGCCAGCAGCCAAGCCCGAGTCACTGAAGCTTTCTTT; CDR3 protein: CASSQARVTEAFF
D gene: TRBD2; clone size: .; V gene: TRBV5-1; J gene: TRBJ2-4; CDR3 DNA: TGCGCCAGCAGCTTGAGGGAGGGCCTACAGGCATTCTTGGACATTCAGTACTTC; CDR3 protein: CASSLREGLQAFLDIQYF
D gene: TRBD2; clone size: .; V gene: TRBV7-3; J gene: TRBJ2-3; CDR3 DNA: TGTGCCAGCAGCTTTGGACTAGCGGGAGGAGGAGATACGCAGTATTTT; CDR3 protein: CASSFGLAGGGDTQYF
D gene: .; clone size: .; V gene: TRBV20-1; J gene: TRBJ2-7; CDR3 DNA: TGCAGTGAGGGGAGGCGGGACGAGCAGTACTTC; CDR3 protein: CSEGRRDEQYF
D gene: .; clone size: .; V gene: TRBV7-2; J gene: TRBJ1-5; CDR3 DNA: TGTGCCAGCAGCTTGGACAGAGTTCAGCCCCAGCATTTT; CDR3 protein: CASSLDRVQPQHF
D gene: .; clone size: once; V gene: TRBV14; J gene: TRBJ2-7; CDR3 DNA: TGTGCCAGCAGCCAACTCTCTGCTGGGGGCTCCTACGAGCAGTACTTC; CDR3 protein: CASSQLSAGGSYEQYF
D gene: TRBD2; clone size: .; V gene: TRBV9; J gene: TRBJ2-3; CDR3 DNA: TGTGCCAGCAGCGTAGTGGGACTAGCGGGAGCCGCAGATACGCAGTATTTT; CDR3 protein: CASSVVGLAGAADTQYF
D gene: TRBD2; clone size: .; V gene: TRBV4-3; J gene: TRBJ2-1; CDR3 DNA: TGCGCCAGCAGCCAAGAGGCAGCGGGAAGATACAATGAGCAGTTCTTC; CDR3 protein: CASSQEAAGRYNEQFF
D gene: .; clone size: .; V gene: TRBV4-2; J gene: TRBJ1-6; CDR3 DNA: TGTGCCAGCAGCGCCTTAGGGGGGAAAGCGCCCCTCCACTTT; CDR3 protein: CASSALGGKAPLHF
D gene: TRBD1; clone size: few; V gene: TRBV11-2; J gene: TRBJ2-5; CDR3 DNA: TGTGCCAGCATCGAGGGGGCTCCGTACCAAGAGACCCAGTACTTC; CDR3 protein: CASIEGAPYQETQYF
D gene: TRBD2; clone size: .; V gene: TRBV6-5; J gene: TRBJ2-7; CDR3 DNA: TGTGCCAGCAGCGAGCGGGAGGGCCTCCGCGAGCAGTACTTC; CDR3 protein: CASSEREGLREQYF
D gene: .; clone size: .; V gene: TRBV30; J gene: TRBJ1-4; CDR3 DNA: TGTGCCTGGAGTGGGGGGCTAGGTGAAAAACTGTTTTTT; CDR3 protein: CAWSGGLGEKLFF
D gene: .; clone size: .; V gene: TRBV5-6; J gene: TRBJ1-2; CDR3 DNA: TGTGCCAGCACCATTCGCAATGGACAGCTACCGAGTAACTATGGCTACACCTTC; CDR3 protein: CASTIRNGQLPSNYGYTF
D gene: .; clone size: once; V gene: TRBV2; J gene: TRBJ2-1; CDR3 DNA: TGTGCCAGCAGGGACTTACGGCTCTTC; CDR3 protein: CASRDLRLF
D gene: TRBD1; clone size: .; V gene: TRBV5-1; J gene: TRBJ2-7; CDR3 DNA: TGCGCCAGCAGCCCCGGACAGGGCGGCGAGCAGTACTTC; CDR3 protein: CASSPGQGGEQYF
D gene: .; clone size: .; V gene: TRBV28; J gene: TRBJ2-7; CDR3 DNA: TGTGCCAGCAGTCCTAGGGTATTCCTCTCCTACGAGCAGTACTTC; CDR3 protein: CASSPRVFLSYEQYF
D gene: .; clone size: .; V gene: TRBV7-3; J gene: TRBJ2-7; CDR3 DNA: TGCGCCAGCAGCCAAGACCTAGACAGCCTCTACGAGCAGTACTTC; CDR3 protein: CASSQDLDSLYEQYF
D gene: .; clone size: .; V gene: TRBV19; J gene: TRBJ1-6; CDR3 DNA: TGTGCCAGTAGTACACGGGACGGATATAATTCACCCCTCCACTTT; CDR3 protein: CASSTRDGYNSPLHF
D gene: TRBD1; clone size: .; V gene: TRBV7-3; J gene: TRBJ2-7; CDR3 DNA: TGTGCCAGCAGCTTAGCTGGACAGGGGGGCTACGAGCAGTACTTC; CDR3 protein: CASSLAGQGGYEQYF
D gene: TRBD1; clone size: .; V gene: TRBV19; J gene: TRBJ2-1; CDR3 DNA: TGTGCCAGCCGATCCGGGACAGTGAACAATGAGCAGTTCTTC; CDR3 protein: CASRSGTVNNEQFF
D gene: TRBD1; clone size: .; V gene: TRBV23-1; J gene: TRBJ2-7; CDR3 DNA: TGCGCCAGCAGTCAATCGGGGGGACAGGGCCTATCCTACGAGCAGTACTTC; CDR3 protein: CASSQSGGQGLSYEQYF
D gene: TRBD1; clone size: .; V gene: TRBV6-1; J gene: TRBJ2-2; CDR3 DNA: TGTGCCAGCCAGGACAGGGTGGCCGGGGAGCTGTTTTTT; CDR3 protein: CASQDRVAGELFF
D gene: .; clone size: .; V gene: TRBV7-9; J gene: TRBJ1-2; CDR3 DNA: TGTGCCAGCAGCCTTTATGCGGGAACCTCTAACTATGGCTACACCTTC; CDR3 protein: CASSLYAGTSNYGYTF
D gene: TRBD1; clone size: .; V gene: TRBV19; J gene: TRBJ2-7; CDR3 DNA: TGTGCCAGTAGTACTCGACAGGGTACCCACGAGCAGTACTTC; CDR3 protein: CASSTRQGTHEQYF
D gene: .; clone size: .; V gene: TRBV7-2; J gene: TRBJ1-4; CDR3 DNA: TGTGCCAGCAGCTCCACTTTTGGGAAGTTCAGTGAAAAACTGTTTTTT; CDR3 protein: CASSSTFGKFSEKLFF
D gene: .; clone size: .; V gene: TRBV10-3; J gene: TRBJ1-1; CDR3 DNA: TGTGCCATCAGTGCTTCCTCCGGGAAGAACACTGAAGCTTTCTTT; CDR3 protein: CAISASSGKNTEAFF
D gene: .; clone size: once; V gene: TRBV11-1; J gene: TRBJ1-1; CDR3 DNA: TGCGCCAGCAGCGGAAACAAAGCCATGAACACTGAAGCTTTCTTT; CDR3 protein: CASSGNKAMNTEAFF
D gene: TRBD2; clone size: .; V gene: TRBV28; J gene: TRBJ2-5; CDR3 DNA: TGTGCCAGCAGTCCCGGGACTAGCGGCCCCGGGACCCAGTACTTC; CDR3 protein: CASSPGTSGPGTQYF
D gene: .; clone size: .; V gene: TRBV19; J gene: TRBJ1-1; CDR3 DNA: TGTGCCAGTAGTACCCGGGAGTACCTTCGTCTGAACACTGAAGCTTTCTTT; CDR3 protein: CASSTREYLRLNTEAFF
D gene: TRBD1; clone size: .; V gene: TRBV2; J gene: TRBJ2-2; CDR3 DNA: TGTGCCAGCTGGGACAGCCCGAACACCGGGGAGCTGTTTTTT; CDR3 protein: CASWDSPNTGELFF
D gene: TRBD1; clone size: once; V gene: TRBV9; J gene: TRBJ2-7; CDR3 DNA: TGTGCCAGCAGCGTAGATGGGGACAGGGGATTCTACGAGCAGTACTTC; CDR3 protein: CASSVDGDRGFYEQYF
D gene: .; clone size: .; V gene: TRBV5-8; J gene: TRBJ1-4; CDR3 DNA: TGTGCCAGCAGCGCTACAGCGGGACCCTATGAAAAACTGTTTTTT; CDR3 protein: CASSATAGPYEKLFF
D gene: TRBD1; clone size: .; V gene: TRBV10-3; J gene: TRBJ1-4; CDR3 DNA: TGTGCCACCAAGACGGACAGGGCTACAACTAATGAAAAACTGTTTTTT; CDR3 protein: CATKTDRATTNEKLFF
D gene: .; clone size: .; V gene: TRBV10-3; J gene: TRBJ1-2; CDR3 DNA: TGTGCCATCAGTGAGTGGGGGGACATTCAGGGCGGCTACACCTTC; CDR3 protein: CAISEWGDIQGGYTF
D gene: .; clone size: few; V gene: TRBV2; J gene: TRBJ1-3; CDR3 DNA: TGTGCCAGCAGTGAATCTGGGGTCCCTGGAAACACCATATATTTT; CDR3 protein: CASSESGVPGNTIYF